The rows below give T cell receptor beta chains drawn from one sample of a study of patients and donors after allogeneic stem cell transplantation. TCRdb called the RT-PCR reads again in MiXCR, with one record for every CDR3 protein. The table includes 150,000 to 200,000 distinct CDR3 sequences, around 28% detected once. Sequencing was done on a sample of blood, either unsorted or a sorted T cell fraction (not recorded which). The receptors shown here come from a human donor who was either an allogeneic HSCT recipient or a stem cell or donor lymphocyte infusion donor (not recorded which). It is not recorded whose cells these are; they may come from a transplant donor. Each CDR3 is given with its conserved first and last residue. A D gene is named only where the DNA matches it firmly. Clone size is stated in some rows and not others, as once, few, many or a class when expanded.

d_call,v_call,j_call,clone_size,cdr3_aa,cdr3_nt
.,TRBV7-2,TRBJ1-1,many,CASSPSWRQLSAEAFF,TGTGCCAGCAGCCCCTCTTGGCGGCAGCTTAGCGCTGAAGCTTTCTTT
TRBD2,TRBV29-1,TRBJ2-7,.,CSGLGGREANYEQYF,TGCAGCGGCCTGGGAGGGCGGGAGGCAAACTACGAGCAGTACTTC
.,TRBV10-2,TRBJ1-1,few,CAIRTANTEAFF,TGCGCCATCCGGACAGCGAACACTGAAGCTTTCTTT
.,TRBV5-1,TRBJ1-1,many,CASSHTANTEAFF,TGCGCCAGCAGCCATACCGCGAACACTGAAGCTTTCTTT
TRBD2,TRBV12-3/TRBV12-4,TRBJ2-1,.,CASSLGLAGVYNEQFF,TGTGCCAGCAGTTTAGGACTAGCGGGGGTCTACAATGAGCAGTTCTTC
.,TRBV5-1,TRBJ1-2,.,CASSLDIGYYGYTF,TGCGCCAGCAGCTTGGATATAGGGTACTATGGCTACACCTTC
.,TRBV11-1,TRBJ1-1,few,CASSFQGEYTEAFF,TGTGCCAGCAGCTTCCAGGGAGAATACACTGAAGCTTTCTTT
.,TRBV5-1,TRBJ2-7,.,CASSSQGPSGAYEQYF,TGCGCCAGCAGCTCCCAGGGCCCAAGCGGCGCCTACGAGCAGTACTTC
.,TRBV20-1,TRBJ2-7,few,CSARWTGRGSYEQYF,TGCAGTGCTAGATGGACAGGGCGGGGGTCCTACGAGCAGTACTTC
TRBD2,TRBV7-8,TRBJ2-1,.,CASSSRLAGLKGNEQFF,TGTGCCAGCAGCTCTCGACTAGCGGGCCTCAAGGGTAATGAGCAGTTCTTC
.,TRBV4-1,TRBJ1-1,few,CASSPFTGTEAFF,TGCGCCAGCAGCCCTTTTACAGGGACTGAAGCTTTCTTT
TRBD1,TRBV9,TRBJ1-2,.,CASSVASHTTGALGYGYTF,TGTGCCAGCAGCGTAGCTTCGCATACGACAGGGGCCCTGGGCTATGGCTACACCTTC
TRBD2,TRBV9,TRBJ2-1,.,CASSQVPGLAGDTEQFF,TGTGCCAGCAGCCAAGTCCCGGGACTAGCGGGAGATACTGAGCAGTTCTTC
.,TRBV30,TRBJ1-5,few,CAWSSGHNQPQHF,TGTGCCTGGAGTTCAGGGCATAATCAGCCCCAGCATTTT